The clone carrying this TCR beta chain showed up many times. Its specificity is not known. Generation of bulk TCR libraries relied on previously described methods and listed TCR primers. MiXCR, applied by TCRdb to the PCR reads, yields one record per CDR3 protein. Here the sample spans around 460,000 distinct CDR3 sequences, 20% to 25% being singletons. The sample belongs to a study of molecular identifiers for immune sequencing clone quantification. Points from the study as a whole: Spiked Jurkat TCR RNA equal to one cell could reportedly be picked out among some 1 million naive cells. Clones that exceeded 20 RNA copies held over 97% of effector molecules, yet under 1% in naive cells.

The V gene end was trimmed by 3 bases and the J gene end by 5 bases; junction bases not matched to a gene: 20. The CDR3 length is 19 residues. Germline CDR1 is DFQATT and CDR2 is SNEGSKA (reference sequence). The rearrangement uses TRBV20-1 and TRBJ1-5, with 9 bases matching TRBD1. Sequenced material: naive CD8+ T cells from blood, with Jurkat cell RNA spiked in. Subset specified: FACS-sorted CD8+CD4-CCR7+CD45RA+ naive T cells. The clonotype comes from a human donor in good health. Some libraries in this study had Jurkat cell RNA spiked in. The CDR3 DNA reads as TGCAGTGCTAGCGGGTTAGTGAGAACAGGGGGCTTTATCGATCAGCCCCAGCATTTT. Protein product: CSASGLVRTGGFIDQPQHF.